The 4 T cell receptor beta chains in this list originate from one sample, sequenced in a study of blood T cells in healthy people across ages. Alongside a J-beta primer mix, a sample-barcoded 5' primer served in a second PCR lasting about 6 to 12 cycles. TCRdb reprocessed the 5' RACE reads via MiXCR and lists one record per CDR3 protein. This table has 700,000 to 800,000 distinct CDR3 sequences, around 40% appearing once. The sample consisted of blood. These receptors originate from a woman aged 55 to 70 in good health.

Many counts were recorded for this clonotype. This rearrangement joins TRBV20-1 to TRBJ2-1; possible D gene TRBD2, 6 bases. Trimming shortened V by 3 bases and J by 7 bases, and 19 bases separated the two germline ends. The CDR3 runs to 15 residues. Germline V gene data show CDR1 as DFQATT and CDR2 as SNEGSKA (reference sequence). The CDR3 loop reads CSARPGTSPSNEQFF. The CDR3 DNA reads TGCAGTGCTAGGCCCGGGACTTCCCCCTCGAATGAGCAGTTCTTC.

The genes are TRBV29-1 and TRBJ2-5; tentatively, D is TRBD1 or TRBD2 (5 bases each). This CDR3 has 10 amino acids. Per the germline V gene, CDR1 is SQVTM and CDR2 is ANQGSEA. Trimming removed 7 bases at V and 11 bases at J, with 14 bases between. The DNA of the CDR3 is TGCAGCGCAGGTGGGGGTGAGCAGTACTTC. It codes for CSAGGGEQYF.

The chain recombines TRBV6-1 with TRBJ2-4; D is uncertain. Germline loops: CDR1 MNHNS, CDR2 SASEGT. This CDR3 has 13 residues. V was cut by 7 bases and J by 0 bases, with 7 bases left in between. This CDR3 is CASMLLAKNIQYF. The CDR3 DNA is TGTGCCAGCATGCTTTTAGCCAAAAACATTCAGTACTTC.

This clonotype has only a few counts. The J gene is TRBJ2-1, the V gene TRBV5-3, with D possibly being TRBD1 (6 bases). TRBV5-3 is annotated as an ORF whose role is uncertain. Trimming cost V 0 bases and J 10 bases, with 11 bases left between them. The CDR3 is 13 residues long. The chain's CDR3 is CARSLEQGDEQFF. CDR3 nucleotide sequence: TGTGCCAGAAGCTTGGAACAGGGCGACGAGCAGTTCTTC.